A selection of T cell receptor beta chains follows, all from one sample in a study of glioma-infiltrating T cells. TCRdb reprocessed the multiplex PCR reads with MiXCR, giving one entry per CDR3 protein. The sample holds fewer than 90,000 distinct CDR3 sequences, 20% to 25% seen once. Sequenced input: glioma tissue, nonneoplastic brain tissue, or PBMCs (not recorded which). The receptors shown here come from a human donor with low-grade glioma or glioblastoma, undergoing nonglioma brain surgery, or in good health (not recorded which). Both conserved end residues are part of each CDR3. The D gene is left open where the match is weak. Expanded clones are given a class, and other clones once, few, many or no size at all.

d_call	j_call	v_call	clone_size	cdr3_nt	cdr3_aa
TRBD2	TRBJ2-1	TRBV4-1	many	TGCGCCAGCAGCCAATTAGCGGGGGCCTACAATGAGCAGTTCTTC	CASSQLAGAYNEQFF
NA	TRBJ2-1	TRBV29-1	few	TGCAGCGTTGTGGAGGGGCTATACAATGAGCAGTTCTTC	CSVVEGLYNEQFF
NA	TRBJ1-2	TRBV24-1	many	TGTGCCACCCAACAGGATTTCGGCTATGGCTACACCTTC	CATQQDFGYGYTF
NA	TRBJ2-7	TRBV5-6	NA	TGTGCCAGCAGCAAAAATACAGTGAGACCCTACGAGCAGTACTTC	CASSKNTVRPYEQYF
NA	TRBJ1-1	TRBV5-1	once	TGCGCCAGCAGCACCCCGGAGCGTTGGAACACTGAAGCTTTCTTT	CASSTPERWNTEAFF
TRBD2	TRBJ2-5	TRBV29-1	many	TGCAGCGCCGGACTAGCGGGAAGACAAGAGACCCAGTACTTC	CSAGLAGRQETQYF
NA	TRBJ1-2	TRBV3-1	many	TGTGCCAGCAGCCAAGTGGGGAGAGGCTACACCTTC	CASSQVGRGYTF
TRBD2	TRBJ2-3	TRBV5-1	many	TGCGCCAGCAGCAGACTAGCGGCAGACACAGATACGCAGTATTTT	CASSRLAADTDTQYF
NA	TRBJ2-2	TRBV12-3/TRBV12-4	NA	TGTGCCAGAAGCCCGATACGGGGGCTGGCCGGGGAGCTGTTTTTT	CARSPIRGLAGELFF
NA	TRBJ2-1	TRBV7-8	once	TGTGCCAGCAGCTTCACTCAAGAGACCCAGTTCTTC	CASSFTQETQFF
NA	TRBJ1-2	TRBV6-6	many	TGTGCCAGCAGTTACGACGGGCTCAGCTACACCTTC	CASSYDGLSYTF
TRBD1	TRBJ1-2	TRBV5-1	NA	TGCGCCAGCAGTCGGGCTCCTGGGACAGCCTATGGCTACACCTTC	CASSRAPGTAYGYTF
NA	TRBJ2-1	TRBV11-2	few	TGTGCCAGCAGACAACCGGGACTCGAGCAGTTCTTC	CASRQPGLEQFF
NA	TRBJ1-2	TRBV12-3/TRBV12-4	few	TGTGCCAGCAGTTTCAGGACGGCGAACTATGGCTACACCTTC	CASSFRTANYGYTF
NA	TRBJ1-5	TRBV7-9	NA	TGTGCCAGCAGCTTCCCACAAGTGGGGCAGCCCCAGCATTTT	CASSFPQVGQPQHF
NA	TRBJ1-1	TRBV5-1	few	TGCGCCAGCAGCTTGGGACAGACCCTGAACACTGAAGCTTTCTTT	CASSLGQTLNTEAFF
NA	TRBJ1-6	TRBV5-1	many	TGCGCCAGCAGCCCCGGCGGGACATCTTATTCACCCCTCCACTTT	CASSPGGTSYSPLHF
NA	TRBJ1-2	TRBV19	NA	TGTGCCAGTAGGCCAGACCGCGGGCTTTATGGCTACACCTTC	CASRPDRGLYGYTF
NA	TRBJ2-7	TRBV7-2	NA	TGTGCCAGCAGCCCCTACAGGGACTACGAGCAGTACTTC	CASSPYRDYEQYF
NA	TRBJ2-1	TRBV7-9	many	TGTGCCAGCAGCTGGAGGGCGGGGTACAATGAGCAGTTCTTC	CASSWRAGYNEQFF
NA	TRBJ2-7	TRBV19	NA	TGTGCCAGTAGTATAGATGAAGGACTCACGAACGAGCAGTACTTC	CASSIDEGLTNEQYF
TRBD1	TRBJ1-6	TRBV6-2/TRBV6-3	NA	TGTGCCAGCAGTTACTCCCGGGACAGGGACTCACCCCTCCACTTT	CASSYSRDRDSPLHF
TRBD1	TRBJ2-3	TRBV7-9	many	TGTGCCAGCAGCATCAGACAGGGGAGCACAGATACGCAGTATTTT	CASSIRQGSTDTQYF
NA	TRBJ1-2	TRBV29-1	many	TGCAGCGTTTTGGAGCCGGGCAGAAACTATGGCTACACCTTC	CSVLEPGRNYGYTF
NA	TRBJ1-1	TRBV6-1	many	TGTGCCAGCAGTCGCCCTGGGGGGGGTGAAGCTTTCTTT	CASSRPGGGEAFF
NA	TRBJ1-1	TRBV4-1	NA	TGCGCCAGAAGCCAAGGGGACGAATCGAACACTGAAGCTTTCTTT	CARSQGDESNTEAFF
TRBD1	TRBJ1-1	TRBV6-1	many	TGTGCCAGCAGGGTACAGGGGGGTCCAATGAACACTGAAGCTTTCTTT	CASRVQGGPMNTEAFF
NA	TRBJ2-1	TRBV20-1	many	TGCAGTGCTAGAGATCAGGGGACTACTACCGAGGATGAGCAGTTCTTC	CSARDQGTTTEDEQFF
NA	TRBJ1-1	TRBV29-1	many	TGCAGCGGCGGCGGGTTCAACACTGAAGCTTTCTTT	CSGGGFNTEAFF
NA	TRBJ2-4	TRBV10-3	few	TGTGCCATCAGTGAGCGTCTGGGAAACATTCAGTACTTC	CAISERLGNIQYF
NA	TRBJ2-3	TRBV29-1	many	TGCAGCGTTGAACCCCGACGGACTCTCACAGATACGCAGTATTTT	CSVEPRRTLTDTQYF
TRBD1	TRBJ2-7	TRBV29-1	NA	TGCAGCGCGGGACAGGGCGCCTACGAGCAGTACTTC	CSAGQGAYEQYF
NA	TRBJ1-2	TRBV20-1	many	TGCAGTGCTGGAGGCTTAGGACAGTTGGACTATGGCTACACCTTC	CSAGGLGQLDYGYTF
NA	TRBJ1-1	TRBV12-3/TRBV12-4	many	TGTGCCAGCAGTCCCACCACGAAGAATACCATGAACACTGAAGCTTTCTTT	CASSPTTKNTMNTEAFF
TRBD1	TRBJ2-5	TRBV19	many	TGTGCCAGTAGTATTACAGGACAGGTCTTGGAGACCCAGTACTTC	CASSITGQVLETQYF
NA	TRBJ2-1	TRBV7-2	many	TGTGCCAGCAGCCGTGGGGGCAGTGAGTACAATGAGCAGTTCTTC	CASSRGGSEYNEQFF
TRBD1	TRBJ1-3	TRBV28	many	TGTGCCAGCAGTTTATGGAAAACGACAGGGTCTGGAAACACCATATATTTT	CASSLWKTTGSGNTIYF
NA	TRBJ2-5	TRBV20-1	many	TGCAGTGCTAGACAGGGGGGGGAGACCCAGTACTTC	CSARQGGETQYF
NA	TRBJ2-7	TRBV12-3/TRBV12-4	few	TGTGCCAGCAAGAGACTAGGAGGGTCTGGCGAGCAGTACTTC	CASKRLGGSGEQYF
TRBD1	TRBJ2-3	TRBV25-1	many	TGTGCCAGCAGAGCACAGGGGCGCAGCACAGATACGCAGTATTTT	CASRAQGRSTDTQYF
NA	TRBJ2-2	TRBV6-6	many	TGTGCCAGCAGTTACACGGCGCCACCTTCCACTGGGGGGAACACCGGGGAGCTGTTTTTT	CASSYTAPPSTGGNTGELFF
NA	TRBJ1-1	TRBV18	many	TGTGCCAGCTCACCATTCGGAAAGGTCGGACTGAACACTGAAGCTTTCTTT	CASSPFGKVGLNTEAFF
TRBD1	TRBJ2-7	TRBV20-1	many	TGCAGTGCTAGATACAGGGGATACGAGCAGTACTTC	CSARYRGYEQYF
TRBD1	TRBJ2-1	TRBV6-1	many	TGTGCCAGCAGTGAAGCGCTCTACAGGGGAACCTACAATGAGCAGTTCTTC	CASSEALYRGTYNEQFF
NA	TRBJ2-7	TRBV6-2/TRBV6-3	NA	TGTGCCAGCAGTCGCACGGGACCTGAGCAGTACTTC	CASSRTGPEQYF
NA	TRBJ1-1	TRBV4-1	many	TGCGCCAGCAGCCGGGAAGGACAGCTAAACACTGAAGCTTTCTTT	CASSREGQLNTEAFF
NA	TRBJ2-5	TRBV14	many	TGTGCCAGCAGCCAGCAGGGGTTTAGACAAGAGACCCAGTACTTC	CASSQQGFRQETQYF
NA	TRBJ1-1	TRBV6-1	NA	TGTGCCAGCAGCAATCAGGGGAGCACTGAAGCTTTCTTT	CASSNQGSTEAFF
NA	TRBJ1-1	TRBV12-3/TRBV12-4	few	TGTGCCAGCAGTCCACGGACAGTAAGGGTAACTGAAGCTTTCTTT	CASSPRTVRVTEAFF
NA	TRBJ1-1	TRBV6-1	many	TGTGCCAGCAGCCGGACAGCCTCGAACACTGAAGCTTTCTTT	CASSRTASNTEAFF
TRBD1	TRBJ1-5	TRBV7-2	medium-sized	TGTGCCAGCAGCGTAACCGGGACAGAACATCAGCCCCAGCATTTT	CASSVTGTEHQPQHF
NA	TRBJ1-5	TRBV19	many	TGTGCCAGTAGTCCTTCGACACAATATAGCAATCAGCCCCAGCATTTT	CASSPSTQYSNQPQHF
TRBD1	TRBJ2-6	TRBV6-1	many	TGTGCCAGCAGAAACGGACAGGGGGCTTCCTCTGGGGCCAACGTCCTGACTTTC	CASRNGQGASSGANVLTF
NA	TRBJ1-4	TRBV4-1	few	TGCGCCAGCAGCCAAGAAGCTGCGGCGACAGGAAATGAAAAACTGTTTTTT	CASSQEAAATGNEKLFF
NA	TRBJ2-7	TRBV19	NA	TGTGCCAGTAGTAAGACACGCCACGAGCAGTACTTC	CASSKTRHEQYF
NA	TRBJ2-5	TRBV9	few	TGTGCCAGCAGCGTAGCAGACGCGTCAGTTACCCAGTACTTC	CASSVADASVTQYF
NA	TRBJ2-4	TRBV2	many	TGTGCCAGCAGTGTCCGGGGGAGCATTCAGTACTTC	CASSVRGSIQYF